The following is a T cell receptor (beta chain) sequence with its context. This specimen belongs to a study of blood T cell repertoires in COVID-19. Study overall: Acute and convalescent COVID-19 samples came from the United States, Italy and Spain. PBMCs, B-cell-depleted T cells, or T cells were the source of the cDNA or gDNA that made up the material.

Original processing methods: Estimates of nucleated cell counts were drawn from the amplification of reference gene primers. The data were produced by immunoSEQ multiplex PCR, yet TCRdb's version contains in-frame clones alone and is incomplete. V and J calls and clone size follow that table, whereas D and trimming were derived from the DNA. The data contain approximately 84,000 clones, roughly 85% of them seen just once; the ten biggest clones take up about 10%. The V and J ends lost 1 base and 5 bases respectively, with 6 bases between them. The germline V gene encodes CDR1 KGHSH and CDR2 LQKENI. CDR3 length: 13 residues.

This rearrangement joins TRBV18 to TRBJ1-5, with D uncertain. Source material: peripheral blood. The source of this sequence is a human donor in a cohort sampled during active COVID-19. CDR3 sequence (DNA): TGTGCCAGCTCACCACTTATAGATCAGCCCCAGCATTTT. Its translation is CASSPLIDQPQHF.